One sample yielded the 16 T cell receptor beta chains listed below, sequenced in a study of shared clonotypes between healthy human individuals. The naive CD8 subset, CD45RO-negative cells positively selected for CCR7, excluded terminally differentiated effector memory CD45RA+ cells. This table comes from immunoSEQ multiplex PCR, and its TCRdb copy is limited to in-frame clones, with some not included. The sample includes approximately 1.9 million clones, around 93% of them seen just once. Sample: naive CD8+ T cells from PBMCs. The origin of the receptors is a man aged 18 to 30 in good health. Some clones in this sample may be carry-over from other donors' samples.

The chain couples TRBV30 to TRBJ1-1; D gene ambiguous. Germline V gives CDR1 GTSNPN, CDR2 SVGIG (reference sequence). Trimming stripped 0 bases from V and 6 bases from J, with 5 bases between. CDR3 length equals 11 residues. The chain's CDR3 is CAWSVEPEAFF. The CDR3 DNA reads as TGTGCCTGGAGTGTCGAGCCTGAAGCTTTCTTT.

This clone was seen a single time. This CDR3 is also generated by other DNA sequences in the sample. The chain couples TRBV18 to TRBJ2-5; a weak D match, TRBD1 (6 bases). CDR3 length: 14 residues. Germline V gives CDR1 KGHSH, CDR2 LQKENI. Trimming took 3 bases from V and 2 from J, leaving 10 bases between them. As DNA, the CDR3 is TGTGCCAGCTCACCCCGGACAGAACAAGAGACCCAGTACTTC. Translating gives CASSPRTEQETQYF.

Concerning this clone: Other DNA sequences within the sample encode an identical CDR3. This rearrangement joins TRBV11-2 to TRBJ2-1; D not resolved. Trimming shortened V by 3 bases and J by 0 bases, and 9 bases separated the two germline ends. Germline CDR1 SGHAT, CDR2 FQNNGV. This CDR3 region has 15 residues. CDR3 amino acids: CASSFNPGSYNEQFF. The CDR3 bases are TGTGCCAGCAGCTTCAATCCGGGCTCCTACAATGAGCAGTTCTTC.

The J gene is TRBJ2-4, the V gene TRBV13; TRBD2 aligns across 7 bases. In germline, CDR1 is PRHDT, CDR2 FYEKMQ (reference sequence). The CDR3 runs 16 residues. Unmatched junction bases numbered 10, after V lost 5 bases and J lost 3 bases. CDR3 in amino acids: CASSPRGGSGKNIQYF. CDR3 bases: TGTGCCAGCAGCCCCCGTGGCGGGAGTGGCAAAAACATTCAGTACTTC.

The chain has TRBV6-1 and TRBJ2-1; no definite D call. The CDR3 is made up of 13 amino acids. Trimming removed 4 bases at V and 15 bases at J, with 19 bases between. The germline gives CDR1 MNHNS, CDR2 SASEGT. Here the CDR3 DNA reads TGTGCCAGCAGTGCCCATCCAGCGTGGGCGCTGTTCTTC. It yields the protein CASSAHPAWALFF.

The J gene is TRBJ2-5, the V gene TRBV7-9, with 11 bases identical to TRBD2. The CDR3 sequence is 16 residues long. The trim removed 4 bases at V and 5 bases at J, leaving 9 bases unmatched. The germline V gene has CDR1 SEHNR and CDR2 FQNEAQ (reference sequence). In DNA form, the CDR3 reads TGTGCCAGCAGCTCGTTAGCGGGAGGGAGGAGGGAGACCCAGTACTTC. Translation: CASSSLAGGRRETQYF.

The chain uses TRBV10-3 and TRBJ2-7, with TRBD1 matching over 9 bases. The trim removed 5 bases at V and 3 bases at J, leaving 14 bases unmatched. The CDR3 contains 17 residues. Germline CDR1 reads ENHRY; CDR2 reads SYGVKD. The chain's CDR3 is CAISLYSTGTGIYEQYF. CDR3 DNA sequence: TGTGCCATCAGTCTCTACTCTACCGGGACAGGGATCTACGAGCAGTACTTC.

V usage is TRBV7-3 and J usage is TRBJ2-7; TRBD2 aligns across 7 bases. Germline CDR1 and CDR2: SGHTA and FQGTGA. This CDR3 is built from 15 residues. J gave up 7 bases and V 2 bases, and 11 bases lay outside the gene matches. In DNA, the CDR3 is TGTGCCAGCAGCTTATCGGCTAGCGGACTAGGGGAGCAGTACTTC. It translates to CASSLSASGLGEQYF.

The chain combines TRBV28 with TRBJ2-5; maybe TRBD2 (6 bases). With the DNA end fitting TRBJ2-7 better, the J assignment may be wrong. Germline V CDR1 and CDR2: MDHEN, SYDVKM. This CDR3 contains 15 residues. CDR3 sequence reads: CASSLSARDRDEQYF. The CDR3 DNA is TGTGCCAGCAGTTTATCCGCGCGGGATCGCGACGAGCAGTACTTC.

This clone has just one count. The chain joins TRBV7-9 to TRBJ2-1; TRBD2 matches 10 bases. J lost 6 bases, V lost 5 bases, and 10 bases had no gene match. The CDR3 has 16 amino acids. Germline CDR1 is SEHNR and CDR2 is FQNEAQ (reference sequence). DNA for the CDR3: TGTGCCAGCAGCCCTGGGCCGGTAGCGGGAGGCAATGAGCAGTTCTTC. This gives the protein CASSPGPVAGGNEQFF.

V gene TRBV19 combines with J gene TRBJ2-2; the match to TRBD2 covers 7 bases. The CDR3 covers 15 residues. Per the germline V gene, CDR1 is LNHDA and CDR2 is SQIVND (reference sequence). V was pared by 4 bases and J by 6 bases, with 8 bases of the junction left unmatched. CDR3 in DNA: TGTGCCAGTAGTACGGGGGACTACCTCTCCGGGGAGCTGTTTTTT. It codes for CASSTGDYLSGELFF.

The V call is TRBV7-8, the J call TRBJ1-2, with 7 bases that match TRBD1. The CDR3 contains 12 residues. The V segment lost 5 bases and the J segment 8 bases; nucleotides outside the gene matches: 5. Germline CDR1 reads SGHVS; CDR2 reads FQNEAQ. CDR3 coding DNA: TGTGCCAGCAGCCCGAGGGACAGAGGCTACACCTTC. This codes for CASSPRDRGYTF.

This rearrangement joins TRBV27 to TRBJ2-1, with 7 positions matching TRBD1. Germline CDR1 is MNHEY and CDR2 is SMNVEV (reference sequence). This CDR3 has 13 residues. The trim removed 2 bases at V and 8 bases at J, leaving 3 bases unmatched. The CDR3 DNA reads TGTGCCAGCAGTTTAGACAGGGACCATGAGCAGTTCTTC. It translates to CASSLDRDHEQFF.

The chain links TRBV28 to TRBJ2-7, with 9 bases identical to TRBD1. The trim removed 4 bases at V and 2 bases at J, leaving 6 bases unmatched. CDR3 length equals 15 residues. The germline CDR1 and CDR2 sequences are MDHEN and SYDVKM. CDR3 loop: CASSSGQGITYEQYF. As DNA, the CDR3 is TGTGCCAGCAGTTCGGGACAGGGAATTACCTACGAGCAGTACTTC.

The gene calls are TRBV19 and TRBJ2-1; D is uncertain. Germline V gives CDR1 LNHDA, CDR2 SQIVND (reference sequence). This CDR3 contains 14 residues. The ends were cut back, 5 bases at V and 5 bases at J, with 13 bases in the middle. The CDR3, as DNA: TGTGCCAGTAGTTCCCCAGTTTCTGACAATGAGCAGTTCTTC. As protein: CASSSPVSDNEQFF.

This clone was observed once. The J gene is TRBJ2-7, the V gene TRBV4-2; possible D gene TRBD2, 5 bases. Between the trimmed V and J ends, which lost 6 bases and 3 bases, there was a span of 9 bases. CDR1 and CDR2 (germline): LGHNA, YNFKEQ. CDR3 length equals 12 residues. The chain's CDR3 is CASSNRDYEQYF. The DNA of the CDR3 is TGTGCCAGCAGTAACCGGGACTACGAGCAGTACTTC.